Detailed here is one TCR beta chain. This clonotype was detected a few times. No cognate antigen has been identified for it. Base quality data are lacking; no much larger clone is found one base away. The CDR3 has 16 amino acids, counting the end cysteine and phenylalanine. Only CDR3 DNA is held: 48 bases, read in frame from base 1. After removal of 3 bases from V and 0 bases from J, the junction retains 4 bases not matched to a gene. Reading the germline V gene (reference sequence) gives CDR1 LGHDT and CDR2 YNNKEL. This entry is derived from a study of response to subunit inactivated influenza vaccine (dated by TCRdb to between 2017 and 2018). With respect to the entire study: Deep quantitative T cell receptor repertoire profiling was used in the study to track responses to a trivalent subunit inactivated influenza vaccine. Points the paper makes about the study in general: The authors proposed that each seasonal influenza vaccination may bring in only a limited number of new T cells.

Library prep was done by RT-PCR. The instrument was an Illumina HiSeq 2500. In TCRdb, the public reads were trimmed at Q25 with fastp and aligned with MiXCR, with productive beta chains retained. Each record represents a unique CDR3 protein, reported with the most common genes and DNA among its rows. Here the sample has some 640,000 distinct CDR3 sequences; approximately 15% occur a single time. Around 7% of the sample is in the top ten clones. This TCR derives from a man in his fifties who received an inactivated influenza vaccine. Donor details come from another sample of the same person, matched by shared clones. Sample: PBMCs from blood, taken roughly 2 weeks before vaccination. Rearrangement joined TRBV3-1 to TRBJ2-2, with 7 middle bases fitting TRBD1. The CDR3 protein is CASSQTGTANTGELFF. In nucleotide form, the sequence is TGTGCCAGCAGCCAGACCGGGACAGCGAACACCGGGGAGCTGTTTTTT.